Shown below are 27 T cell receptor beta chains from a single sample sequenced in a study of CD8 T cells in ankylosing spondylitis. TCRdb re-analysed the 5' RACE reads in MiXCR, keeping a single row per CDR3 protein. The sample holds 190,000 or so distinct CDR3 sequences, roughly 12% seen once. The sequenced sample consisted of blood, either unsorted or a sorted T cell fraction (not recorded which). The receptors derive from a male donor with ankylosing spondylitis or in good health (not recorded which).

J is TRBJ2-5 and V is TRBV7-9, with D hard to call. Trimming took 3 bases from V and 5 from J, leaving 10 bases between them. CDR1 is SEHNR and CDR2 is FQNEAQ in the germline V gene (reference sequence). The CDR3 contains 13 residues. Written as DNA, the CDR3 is TGTGCCAGCAGCTTTACCGAGTCCGAGACCCAGTACTTC. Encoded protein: CASSFTESETQYF.

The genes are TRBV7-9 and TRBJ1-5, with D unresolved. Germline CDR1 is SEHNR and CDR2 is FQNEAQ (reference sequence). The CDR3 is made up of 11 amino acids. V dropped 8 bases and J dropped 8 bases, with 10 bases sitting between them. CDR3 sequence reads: CASPSAEPQHF. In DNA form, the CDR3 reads TGTGCCAGCCCCTCAGCGGAGCCCCAGCATTTT. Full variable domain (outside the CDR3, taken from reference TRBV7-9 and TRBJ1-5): DTGVSQNPRHKITKRGQNVTFRCDPISEHNRLYWYRQTLGQGPEFLTYFQNEAQLEKSRLLSDRFSAERPKGSFSTLEIQRTEQGDSAMYLCASPSAEPQHFGDGTRLSIL.

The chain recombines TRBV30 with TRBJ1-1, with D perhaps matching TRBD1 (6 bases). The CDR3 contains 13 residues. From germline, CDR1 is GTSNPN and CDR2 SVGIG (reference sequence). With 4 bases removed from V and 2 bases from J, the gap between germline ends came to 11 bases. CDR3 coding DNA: TGTGCCTGGACCAAGACAGGTAACACTGAAGCTTTCTTT. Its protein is CAWTKTGNTEAFF.

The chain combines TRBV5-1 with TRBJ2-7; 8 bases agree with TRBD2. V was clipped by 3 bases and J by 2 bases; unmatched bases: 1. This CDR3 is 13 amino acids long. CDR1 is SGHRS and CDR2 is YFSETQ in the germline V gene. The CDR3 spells CASSSGGAYEQYF. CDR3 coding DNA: TGCGCCAGCAGCTCCGGGGGGGCCTACGAGCAGTACTTC.

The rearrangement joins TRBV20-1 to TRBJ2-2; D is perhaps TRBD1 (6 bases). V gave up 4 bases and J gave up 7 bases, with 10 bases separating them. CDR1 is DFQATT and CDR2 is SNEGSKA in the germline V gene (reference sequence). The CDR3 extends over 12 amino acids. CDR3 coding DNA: TGCAGTGCTAAGACAGGCATCGGGGAGCTGTTTTTT. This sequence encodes CSAKTGIGELFF.

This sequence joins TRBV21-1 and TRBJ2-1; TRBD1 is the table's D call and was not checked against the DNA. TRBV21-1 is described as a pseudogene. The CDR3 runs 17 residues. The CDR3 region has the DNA TGTGCCAGCAGCAAAGTTTCAGGACAGCCCCCTCACAATGAGCAGTTCTTC. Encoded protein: CASSKVSGQPPHNEQFF.

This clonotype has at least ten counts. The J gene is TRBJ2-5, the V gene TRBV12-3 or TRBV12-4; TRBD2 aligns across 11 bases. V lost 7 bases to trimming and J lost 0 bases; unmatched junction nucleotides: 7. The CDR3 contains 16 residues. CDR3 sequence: CASTTTSGVYQETQYF. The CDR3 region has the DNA TGTGCCAGCACCACGACTAGCGGGGTGTACCAAGAGACCCAGTACTTC.

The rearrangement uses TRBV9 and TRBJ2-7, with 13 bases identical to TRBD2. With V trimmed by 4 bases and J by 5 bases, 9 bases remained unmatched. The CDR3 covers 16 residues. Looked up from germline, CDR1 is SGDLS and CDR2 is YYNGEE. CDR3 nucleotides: TGTGCCAGCAGCCCCCTACTAGCGGGAGGGCCCCACGAGCAGTACTTC. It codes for CASSPLLAGGPHEQYF.

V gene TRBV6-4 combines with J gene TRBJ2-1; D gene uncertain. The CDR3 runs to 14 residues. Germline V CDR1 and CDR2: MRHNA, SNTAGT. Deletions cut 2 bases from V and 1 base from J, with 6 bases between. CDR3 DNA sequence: TGTGCCAGCAGTGACAAGGCTTCCTACAATGAGCAGTTCTTC. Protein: CASSDKASYNEQFF.

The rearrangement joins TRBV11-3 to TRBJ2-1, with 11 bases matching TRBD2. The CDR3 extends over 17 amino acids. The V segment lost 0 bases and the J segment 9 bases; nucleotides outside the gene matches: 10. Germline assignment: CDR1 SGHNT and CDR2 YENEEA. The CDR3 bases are TGTGCCAGCAGCTTAGATCGGGAGACTAGCGGGATCGCTGAGCAGTTCTTC. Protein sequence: CASSLDRETSGIAEQFF.

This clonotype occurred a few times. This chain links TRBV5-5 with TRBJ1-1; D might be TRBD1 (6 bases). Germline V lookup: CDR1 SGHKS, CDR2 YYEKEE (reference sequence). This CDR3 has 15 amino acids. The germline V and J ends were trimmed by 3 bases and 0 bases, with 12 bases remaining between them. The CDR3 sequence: CASSSWGAMNTEAFF. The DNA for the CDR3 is TGTGCCAGCAGCTCCTGGGGGGCCATGAACACTGAAGCTTTCTTT.

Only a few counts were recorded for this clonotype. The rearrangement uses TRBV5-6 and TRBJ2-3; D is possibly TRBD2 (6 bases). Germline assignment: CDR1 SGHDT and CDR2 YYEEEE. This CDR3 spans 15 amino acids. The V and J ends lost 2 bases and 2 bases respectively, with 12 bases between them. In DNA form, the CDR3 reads TGTGCCAGCAGCTTATTCACGGGGGTCACAGATACGCAGTATTTT. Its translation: CASSLFTGVTDTQYF.

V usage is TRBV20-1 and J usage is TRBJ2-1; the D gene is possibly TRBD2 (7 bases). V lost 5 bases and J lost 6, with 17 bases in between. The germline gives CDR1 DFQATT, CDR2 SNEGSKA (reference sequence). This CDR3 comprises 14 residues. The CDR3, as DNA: TGCAGTGCTCGGGGGCGGGAGAACCGCAATGAGCAGTTCTTC. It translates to CSARGRENRNEQFF.

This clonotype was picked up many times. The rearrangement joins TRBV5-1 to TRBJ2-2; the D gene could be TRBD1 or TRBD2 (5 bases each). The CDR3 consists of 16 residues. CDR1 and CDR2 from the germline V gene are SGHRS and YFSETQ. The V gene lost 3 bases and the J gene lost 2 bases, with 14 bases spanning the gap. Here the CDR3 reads CASSSSGTKNTGELFF. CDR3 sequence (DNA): TGCGCCAGCAGCTCGTCCGGGACCAAAAACACCGGGGAGCTGTTTTTT. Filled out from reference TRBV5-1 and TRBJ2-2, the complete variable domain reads KAGVTQTPRYLIKTRGQQVTLSCSPISGHRSVSWYQQTPGQGLQFLFEYFSETQRNKGNFPGRFSGRQFSNSRSEMNVSTLELGDSALYLCASSSSGTKNTGELFFGEGSRLTVL.

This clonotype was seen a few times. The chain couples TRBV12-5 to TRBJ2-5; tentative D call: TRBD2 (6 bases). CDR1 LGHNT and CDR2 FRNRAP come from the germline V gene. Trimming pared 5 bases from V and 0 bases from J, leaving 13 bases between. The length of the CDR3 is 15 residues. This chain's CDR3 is CASGVHLANQETQYF. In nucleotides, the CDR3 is TGTGCTAGTGGTGTCCACCTAGCGAACCAAGAGACCCAGTACTTC.

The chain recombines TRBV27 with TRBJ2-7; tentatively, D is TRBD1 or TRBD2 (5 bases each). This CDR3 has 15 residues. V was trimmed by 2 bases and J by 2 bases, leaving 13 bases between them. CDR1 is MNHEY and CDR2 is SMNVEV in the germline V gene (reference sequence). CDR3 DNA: TGTGCCAGCAGTTTAGACGGGATGGGGCCCTACGAGCAGTACTTC. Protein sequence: CASSLDGMGPYEQYF.

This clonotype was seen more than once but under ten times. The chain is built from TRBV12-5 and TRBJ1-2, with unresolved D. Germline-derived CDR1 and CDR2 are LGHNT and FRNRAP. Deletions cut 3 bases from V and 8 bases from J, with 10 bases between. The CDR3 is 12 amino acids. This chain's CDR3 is CASGFAVEGYTF. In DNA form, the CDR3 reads TGTGCTAGTGGTTTCGCCGTAGAGGGCTACACCTTC. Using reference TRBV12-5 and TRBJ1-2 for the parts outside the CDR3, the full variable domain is DARVTQTPRHKVTEMGQEVTMRCQPILGHNTVFWYRQTMMQGLELLAYFRNRAPLDDSGMPKDRFSAEMPDATLATLKIQPSEPRDSAVYFCASGFAVEGYTFGSGTRLTVV.

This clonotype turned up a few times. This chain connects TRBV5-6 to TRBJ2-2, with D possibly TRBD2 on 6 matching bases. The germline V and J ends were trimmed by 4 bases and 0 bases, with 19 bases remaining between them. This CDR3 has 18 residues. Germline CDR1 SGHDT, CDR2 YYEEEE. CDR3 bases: TGTGCCAGCAGCCTGCCAACTTTAGCGGCTACGAACACCGGGGAGCTGTTTTTT. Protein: CASSLPTLAATNTGELFF.

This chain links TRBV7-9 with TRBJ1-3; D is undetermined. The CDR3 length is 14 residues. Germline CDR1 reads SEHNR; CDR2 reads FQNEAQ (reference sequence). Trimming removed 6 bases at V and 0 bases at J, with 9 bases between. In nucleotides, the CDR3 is TGTGCCAGCAGGACCGGGAGCTCTGGAAACACCATATATTTT. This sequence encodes CASRTGSSGNTIYF.

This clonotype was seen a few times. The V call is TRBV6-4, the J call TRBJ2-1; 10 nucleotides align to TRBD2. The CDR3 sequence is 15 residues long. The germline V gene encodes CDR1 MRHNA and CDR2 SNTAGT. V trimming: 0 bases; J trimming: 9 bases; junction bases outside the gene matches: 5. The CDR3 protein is CASSDSSGGGGEQFF. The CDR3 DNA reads TGTGCCAGCAGTGACTCAAGCGGGGGGGGAGGTGAGCAGTTCTTC.

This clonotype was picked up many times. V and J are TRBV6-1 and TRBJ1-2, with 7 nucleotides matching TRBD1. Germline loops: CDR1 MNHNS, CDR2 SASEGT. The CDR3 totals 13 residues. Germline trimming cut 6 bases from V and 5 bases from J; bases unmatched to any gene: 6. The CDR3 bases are TGTGCCAGCAGGACCGGGACAGAATATGGCTACACCTTC. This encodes CASRTGTEYGYTF.

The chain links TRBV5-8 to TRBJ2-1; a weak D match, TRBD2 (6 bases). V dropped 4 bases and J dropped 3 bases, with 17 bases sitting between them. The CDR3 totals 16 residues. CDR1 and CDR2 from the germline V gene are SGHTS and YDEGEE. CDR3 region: CASSPVYRGVYNEQFF. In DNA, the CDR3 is TGTGCCAGCAGCCCCGTGTACCGCGGGGTCTACAATGAGCAGTTCTTC. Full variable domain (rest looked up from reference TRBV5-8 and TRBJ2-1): EAGVTQSPTHLIKTRGQQATLRCSPISGHTSVYWYQQALGLGLQFLLWYDEGEERNRGNFPPRFSGRQFPNYSSELNVNALELEDSALYLCASSPVYRGVYNEQFFGPGTRLTVL.

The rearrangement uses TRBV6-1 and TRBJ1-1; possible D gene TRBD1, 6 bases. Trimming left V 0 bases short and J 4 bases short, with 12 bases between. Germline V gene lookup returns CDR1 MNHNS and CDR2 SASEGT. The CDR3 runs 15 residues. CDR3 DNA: TGTGCCAGCAGTGAAGCGCGGGTAGGGGGCACTGAAGCTTTCTTT. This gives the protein CASSEARVGGTEAFF.

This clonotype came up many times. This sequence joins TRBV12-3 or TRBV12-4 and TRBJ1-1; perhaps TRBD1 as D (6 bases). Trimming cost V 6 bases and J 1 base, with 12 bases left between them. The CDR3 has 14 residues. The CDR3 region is CASRRGASNTEAFF. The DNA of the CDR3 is TGTGCCAGCAGGCGGGGGGCGTCGAACACTGAAGCTTTCTTT.

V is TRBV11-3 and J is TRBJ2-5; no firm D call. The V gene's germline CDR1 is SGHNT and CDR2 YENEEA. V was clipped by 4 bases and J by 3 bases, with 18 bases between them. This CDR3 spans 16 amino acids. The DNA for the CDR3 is TGTGCCAGCAGCTCCGCACCGGGCCCCCGGAAAGAGACCCAGTACTTC. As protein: CASSSAPGPRKETQYF.

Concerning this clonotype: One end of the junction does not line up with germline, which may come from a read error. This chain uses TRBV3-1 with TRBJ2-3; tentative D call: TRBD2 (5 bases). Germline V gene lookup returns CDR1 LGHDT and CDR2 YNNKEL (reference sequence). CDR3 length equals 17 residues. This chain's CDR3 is CTSCFRRTGIKTDTQYF. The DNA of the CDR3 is TGTACCAGCTGCTTTCGTCGGACGGGGATTAAGACAGATACGCAGTATTTT.

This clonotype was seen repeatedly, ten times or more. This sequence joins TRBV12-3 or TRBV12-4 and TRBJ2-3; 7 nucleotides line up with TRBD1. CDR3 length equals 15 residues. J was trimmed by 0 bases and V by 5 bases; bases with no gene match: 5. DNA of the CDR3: TGTGCCAGCAGTGTTACAGGGGCAAGCACAGATACGCAGTATTTT. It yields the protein CASSVTGASTDTQYF.